There are many counts of the clone carrying this TCR beta chain. This record belongs to a study of T cells in Graves' hyperthyroidism and ophthalmopathy. In the study overall: Blood from the periphery was taken at initial diagnosis, before any treatment.

The definition of stable Graves' hyperthyroidism was no ophthalmopathy progression within 18 months. Every diagnosis used clinical symptoms, serum thyroxine and TRAb, thyroid ultrasound and orbital computed tomography. The PBMCs were taken from around 9 ml of fresh peripheral blood. The source material, RNA transcripts, was used to amplify TCR beta CDR3 regions. With the HTBI primer set, the TCR CDR3 went through a first round of RT-PCR. TCRdb analysed the multiplex PCR reads with MiXCR anew, one entry per CDR3 protein. The data show approximately 510,000 distinct CDR3 sequences, less than 25% seen once. There are 16 residues in the CDR3. Germline loops: CDR1 MDHEN, CDR2 SYDVKM. Germline trimming cut 3 bases from V and 5 bases from J; bases unmatched to any gene: 8.

Material: blood. The receptor comes from a young man with Graves' hyperthyroidism. This rearrangement joins TRBV28 to TRBJ2-2; 8 bases align to TRBD1. The CDR3 bases are TGTGCCAGCAGTTTGAGGGCGACAGGGGAAACCGGGGAGCTGTTTTTT. Translated: CASSLRATGETGELFF.